This T cell receptor (beta chain) was sequenced during a study of Graves' ophthalmopathy and Graves' hyperthyroidism. The CDR3 has 16 amino acids. Germline values: CDR1 ENHRY, CDR2 SYGVKD. V lost 3 bases and J lost 2; bases outside the gene matches: 1. Excluded: other autoimmune disease, uncontrolled infection, pregnancy or lactation. This clonotype has at least ten counts. RNA transcripts yielded amplified TCR beta CDR3 regions. First-round RT-PCR relied on HTBI primers, and a second-round multiplex PCR came next. Each CDR3 protein gets one entry after TCRdb re-called the multiplex PCR reads with MiXCR. The table has roughly 400,000 distinct CDR3 sequences, roughly 17% seen once; the top ten hold about 2.4%.

This TCR was sampled from an adult woman with stable Graves' hyperthyroidism. The V and J genes are TRBV10-3 and TRBJ2-7; TRBD2 aligns across 16 bases. Sequences were obtained from peripheral blood. The DNA for the CDR3 is TGTGCCATCAGTGATGGGACTAGCGGGAGGGCCTACGAGCAGTACTTC. Translating gives CAISDGTSGRAYEQYF.